A single T cell receptor beta chain is shown here with its context. No antigen is known for it. Use of 60 Vbeta and 13 Jbeta primers characterized the PCR. Profiling relied on immunoSEQ multiplex PCR, and the TCRdb table lists in-frame clones only, not all of them. Of about 91,000 clones listed, approximately 90% are singletons. CDR3 length equals 14 residues. V was pared by 5 bases and J by 5 bases, with 15 bases between. CDR1 and CDR2 (germline): SGHTA, FQGTGA. The sample belongs to a study of cytomegalovirus exposure and HLA in healthy donors. Overall study findings and caveats: Most subjects had HLA-A and HLA-B alleles reportedly predicted accurately by TCR beta sequences. A list of 150 or so TCR beta chains associated with cytomegalovirus was given.

The specimen sequenced was PBMCs. The TCR sequence derives from a young man in good health and CMV-seronegative. V usage is TRBV7-3 and J usage is TRBJ2-5, with a weak D call TRBD1 (7 bases). CDR3 residues: CASSPQGGSETQYF. Written as DNA, the CDR3 is TGTGCCAGCAGCCCCCAGGGGGGCAGCGAGACCCAGTACTTC.